What follows is one TCR beta chain and its context. This entry belongs to a study of blood T cell repertoires in COVID-19. As handled by the study authors: Amplification from reference gene primers served as the basis for estimated nucleated cell counts. Using immunoSEQ multiplex PCR, the repertoire was profiled, and TCRdb retains in-frame clones only, with some absent. From that table come the V and J calls and clone size; the DNA was used to work out D and trimming. The sample lists around 140,000 clones, 80% seen once, with roughly 3.6% in the top ten. The germline V gene has CDR1 SGHRS and CDR2 YFSETQ. This CDR3 region has 18 residues. V shed 4 bases, J shed 0 bases, and the junction held 8 bases outside the gene matches.

This receptor was identified in a man aged 70 or older who had recovered from COVID-19. The sample was peripheral blood. This sequence joins TRBV5-1 and TRBJ1-4; 11 bases line up with TRBD1. In DNA, the CDR3 is TGCGCCAGCAGCACCGGACAGGGGGCAGGGGCAACTAATGAAAAACTGTTTTTT. Its protein product is CASSTGQGAGATNEKLFF.